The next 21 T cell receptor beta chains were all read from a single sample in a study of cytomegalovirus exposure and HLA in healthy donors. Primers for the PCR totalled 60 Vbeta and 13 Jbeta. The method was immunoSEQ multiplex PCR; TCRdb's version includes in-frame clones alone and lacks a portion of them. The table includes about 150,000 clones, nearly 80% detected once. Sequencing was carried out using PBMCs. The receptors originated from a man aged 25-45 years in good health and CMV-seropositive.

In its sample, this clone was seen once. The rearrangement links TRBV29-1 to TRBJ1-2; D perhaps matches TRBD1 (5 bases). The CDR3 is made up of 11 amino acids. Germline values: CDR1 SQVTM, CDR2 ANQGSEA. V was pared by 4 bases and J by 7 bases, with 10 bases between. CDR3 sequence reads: CSVASGGGYTF. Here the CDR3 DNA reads TGCAGCGTTGCATCGGGGGGTGGCTACACCTTC.

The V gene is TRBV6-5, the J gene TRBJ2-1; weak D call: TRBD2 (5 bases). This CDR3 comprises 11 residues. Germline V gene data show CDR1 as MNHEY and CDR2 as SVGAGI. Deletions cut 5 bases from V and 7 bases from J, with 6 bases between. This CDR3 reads CASSRENEQFF. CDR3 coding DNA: TGTGCCAGCAGTAGGGAGAATGAGCAGTTCTTC.

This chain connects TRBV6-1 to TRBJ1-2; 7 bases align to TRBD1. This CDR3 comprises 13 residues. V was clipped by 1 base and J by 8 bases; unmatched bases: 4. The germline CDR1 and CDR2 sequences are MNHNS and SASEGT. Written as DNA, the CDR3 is TGTGCCAGCAGTGAAGTACCAGGGGGAGGCTACACCTTC. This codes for CASSEVPGGGYTF.

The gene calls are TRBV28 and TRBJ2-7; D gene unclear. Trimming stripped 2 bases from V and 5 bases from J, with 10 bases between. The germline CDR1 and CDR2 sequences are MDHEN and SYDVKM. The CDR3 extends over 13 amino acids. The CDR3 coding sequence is TGTGCCAGCAGTTTAGCCAGCGCAAACGAGCAGTACTTC. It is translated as CASSLASANEQYF.

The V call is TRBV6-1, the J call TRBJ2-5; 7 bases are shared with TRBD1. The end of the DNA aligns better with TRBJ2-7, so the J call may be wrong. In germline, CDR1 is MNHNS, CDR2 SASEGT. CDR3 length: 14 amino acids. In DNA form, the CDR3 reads TGTGCCAGCAGGTGGGACAGCGAGTCCTACGAGCAGTACTTC. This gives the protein CASRWDSESYEQYF.

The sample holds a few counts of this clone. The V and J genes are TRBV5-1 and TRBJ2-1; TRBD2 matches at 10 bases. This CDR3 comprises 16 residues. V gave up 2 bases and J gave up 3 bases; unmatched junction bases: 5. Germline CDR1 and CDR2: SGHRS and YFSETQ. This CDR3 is CASSFKTSGLYNEQFF. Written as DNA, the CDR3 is TGCGCCAGCAGCTTCAAGACTAGCGGGCTCTACAATGAGCAGTTCTTC.

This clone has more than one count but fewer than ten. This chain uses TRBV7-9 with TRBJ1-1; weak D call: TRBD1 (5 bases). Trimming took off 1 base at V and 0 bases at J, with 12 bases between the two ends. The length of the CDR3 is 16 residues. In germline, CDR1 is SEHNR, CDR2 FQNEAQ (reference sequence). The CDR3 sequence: CASSLGQGMMNTEAFF. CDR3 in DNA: TGTGCCAGCAGCTTAGGGCAGGGAATGATGAACACTGAAGCTTTCTTT.

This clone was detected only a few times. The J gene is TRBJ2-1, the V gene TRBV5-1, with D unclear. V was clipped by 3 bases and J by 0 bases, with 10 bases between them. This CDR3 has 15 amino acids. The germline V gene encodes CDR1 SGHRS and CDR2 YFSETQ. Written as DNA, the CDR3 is TGCGCCAGCAGCTCGACTGCCGGCTCCTACAATGAGCAGTTCTTC. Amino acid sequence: CASSSTAGSYNEQFF.

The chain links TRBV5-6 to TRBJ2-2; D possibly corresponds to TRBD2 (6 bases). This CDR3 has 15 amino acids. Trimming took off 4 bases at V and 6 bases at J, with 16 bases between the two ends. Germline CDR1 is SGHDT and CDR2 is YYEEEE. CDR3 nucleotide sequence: TGTGCCAGCAGCGGGGACGTACCGGGGGCCGGGGAGCTGTTTTTT. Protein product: CASSGDVPGAGELFF.

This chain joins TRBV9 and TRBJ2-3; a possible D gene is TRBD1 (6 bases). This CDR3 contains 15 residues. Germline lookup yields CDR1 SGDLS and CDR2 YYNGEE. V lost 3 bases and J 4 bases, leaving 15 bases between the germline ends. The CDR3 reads CASSAQTGAADTQYF. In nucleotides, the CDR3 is TGTGCCAGCAGCGCCCAGACAGGAGCCGCAGATACGCAGTATTTT. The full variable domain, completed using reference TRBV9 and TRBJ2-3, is DSGVTQTPKHLITATGQRVTLRCSPRSGDLSVYWYQQSLDQGLQFLIQYYNGEERAKGNILERFSAQQFPDLHSELNLSSLELGDSALYFCASSAQTGAADTQYFGPGTRLTVL.

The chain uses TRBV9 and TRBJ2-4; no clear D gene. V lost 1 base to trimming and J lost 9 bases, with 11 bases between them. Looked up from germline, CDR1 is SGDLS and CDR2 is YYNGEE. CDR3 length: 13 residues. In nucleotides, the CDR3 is TGTGCCAGCAGCGTAAGGTCCCGGAGCATTCAGTACTTC. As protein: CASSVRSRSIQYF.

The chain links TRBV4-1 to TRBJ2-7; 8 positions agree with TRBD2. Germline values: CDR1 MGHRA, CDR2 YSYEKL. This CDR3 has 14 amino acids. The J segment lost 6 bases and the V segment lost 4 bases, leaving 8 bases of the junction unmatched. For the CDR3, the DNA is TGCGCCAGCAGCCCCCCTGCGGGAGGTTCCGAGCAGTACTTC. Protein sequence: CASSPPAGGSEQYF.

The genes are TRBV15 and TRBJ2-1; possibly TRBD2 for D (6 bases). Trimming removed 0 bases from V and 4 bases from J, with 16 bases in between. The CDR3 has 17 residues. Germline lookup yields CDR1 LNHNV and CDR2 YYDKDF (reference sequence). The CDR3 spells CATSRDLGGPRYNEQFF. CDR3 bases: TGTGCCACCAGCAGAGATTTAGGAGGGCCAAGGTACAATGAGCAGTTCTTC.

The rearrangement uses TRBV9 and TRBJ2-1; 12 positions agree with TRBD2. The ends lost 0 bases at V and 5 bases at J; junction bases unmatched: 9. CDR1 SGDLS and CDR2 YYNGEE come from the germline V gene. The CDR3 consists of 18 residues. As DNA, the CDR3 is TGTGCCAGCAGCGTAGAAGGGAGACTAGCGGGAGTCCACAATGAGCAGTTCTTC. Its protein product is CASSVEGRLAGVHNEQFF. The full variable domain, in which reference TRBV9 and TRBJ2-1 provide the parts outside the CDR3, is DSGVTQTPKHLITATGQRVTLRCSPRSGDLSVYWYQQSLDQGLQFLIQYYNGEERAKGNILERFSAQQFPDLHSELNLSSLELGDSALYFCASSVEGRLAGVHNEQFFGPGTRLTVL.

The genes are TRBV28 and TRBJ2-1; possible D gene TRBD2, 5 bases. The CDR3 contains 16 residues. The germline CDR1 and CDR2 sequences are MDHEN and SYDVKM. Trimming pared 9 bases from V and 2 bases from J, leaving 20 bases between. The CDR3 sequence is CASFGLTSGAYNEQFF. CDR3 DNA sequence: TGTGCCAGTTTCGGACTCACTTCAGGAGCCTACAATGAGCAGTTCTTC. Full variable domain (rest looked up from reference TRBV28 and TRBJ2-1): DVKVTQSSRYLVKRTGEKVFLECVQDMDHENMFWYRQDPGLGLRLIYFSYDVKMKEKGDIPEGYSVSREKKERFSLILESASTNQTSMYLCASFGLTSGAYNEQFFGPGTRLTVL.

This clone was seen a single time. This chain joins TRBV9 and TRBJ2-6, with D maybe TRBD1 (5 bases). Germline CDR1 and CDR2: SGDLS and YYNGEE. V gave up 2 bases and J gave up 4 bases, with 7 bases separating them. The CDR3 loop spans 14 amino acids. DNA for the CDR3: TGTGCCAGCAGCGTTAGACAGGGGGCCAACGTCCTGACTTTC. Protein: CASSVRQGANVLTF. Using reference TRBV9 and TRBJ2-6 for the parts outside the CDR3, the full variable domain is DSGVTQTPKHLITATGQRVTLRCSPRSGDLSVYWYQQSLDQGLQFLIQYYNGEERAKGNILERFSAQQFPDLHSELNLSSLELGDSALYFCASSVRQGANVLTFGAGSRLTVL.

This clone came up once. Here the CDR3 DNA reads TGTGCCAGCAGCTCCCGGGAGAACTATGGCTACACCTTC. Protein sequence: CASSSRENYGYTF. The J gene is TRBJ1-2, the V gene TRBV7-2; D unclear. This CDR3 spans 13 amino acids. The ends were cut back, 4 bases at V and 2 bases at J, with 8 bases in the middle. The germline V gene encodes CDR1 SGHTA and CDR2 FQGNSA.

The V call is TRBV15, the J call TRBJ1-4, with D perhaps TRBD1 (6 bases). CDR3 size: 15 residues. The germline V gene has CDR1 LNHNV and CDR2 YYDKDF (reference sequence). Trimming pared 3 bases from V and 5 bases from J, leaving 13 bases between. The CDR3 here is CATSSFGQRNEKLFF. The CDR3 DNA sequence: TGTGCCACCAGCAGTTTCGGACAGAGAAATGAAAAACTGTTTTTT.

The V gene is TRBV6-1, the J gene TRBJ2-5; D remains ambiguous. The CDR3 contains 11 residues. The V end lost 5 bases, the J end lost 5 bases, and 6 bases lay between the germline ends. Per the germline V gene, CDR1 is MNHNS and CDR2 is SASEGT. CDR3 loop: CASSLVETQYF. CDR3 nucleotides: TGTGCCAGCAGTTTAGTGGAGACCCAGTACTTC.

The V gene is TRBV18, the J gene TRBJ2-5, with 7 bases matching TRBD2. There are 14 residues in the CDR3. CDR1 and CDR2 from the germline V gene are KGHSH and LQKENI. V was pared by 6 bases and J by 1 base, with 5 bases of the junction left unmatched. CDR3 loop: CASSHGTTQETQYF. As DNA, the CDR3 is TGTGCCAGCTCCCACGGGACTACCCAAGAGACCCAGTACTTC.

CDR3 in DNA: TGCAGCGTGACCCTGACTAGCGGGAGTACGAATGAGCAGTTCTTC. Encoded protein: CSVTLTSGSTNEQFF. The chain recombines TRBV29-1 with TRBJ2-1; 12 bases are a match to TRBD2. The CDR3 has 15 amino acids. Germline assignment: CDR1 SQVTM and CDR2 ANQGSEA. V gave up 6 bases and J gave up 7 bases; unmatched junction bases: 10.